Included here is one TCR beta chain sequence, with context. Its specificity is unknown. Cells classed as naive CD8+ T cells were CD45RO-CCR7+CD27+CD95-. UMI-labeled 5' RACE yielded the TRB cDNA libraries. One entry per CDR3 protein, without DNA, is what TCRdb gives after re-calling the 5' RACE reads. The sample table sets out some 68,000 distinct CDR3 sequences. This entry is derived from a study of CXCR3-negative and CXCR3-positive naive CD8 T cells. The CDR3 consists of 14 residues. The germline CDR1 and CDR2 sequences are SEHNR and FQNEAQ (reference sequence). Study outcomes and limitations: For memory CD8+ cells diversity was much lower, but both naive subsets had comparably high diversity. TRB CDR3 hydrophobicity was greater in CXCR3-positive naive cells than in CXCR3-negative naive cells. TRBV-TRBJ usage matched between naive CXCR3-negative and CXCR3-positive cells but not between memory cells. Cryopreserved cells showed partially decreased CXCR3 expression, and most assays used fresh PBMCs.

The sequenced sample was naive CXCR3+ CD8+ T cells from blood. The sample's subset: CD45RO-CCR7+CD27+CD95- naive CD8+ T cells expressing CXCR3 (TNR3+). The sequence was collected from a human donor in good health. Some clones in this sample may be carry-over from other donors' samples. The rearrangement links TRBV7-9 to TRBJ2-1; TCRdb gives TRBD1 as the D gene, but with no DNA this cannot be confirmed. The CDR3 reads CASRSGAPSDEQFF.